One and the same sample provided the 14 T cell receptor beta chains below, sequenced in a study of blood T cell repertoires in COVID-19. Libraries were prepared by immunoSEQ multiplex PCR; TCRdb keeps only in-frame clonotypes and omits some of them. Of under 300,000 clones detected, about 87% appear once; the ten largest clones hold roughly 3.6%. The sample taken for sequencing was peripheral blood. These receptors were collected from a woman between 40 and 55 years old with acute or convalescent COVID-19.

The chain uses TRBV10-3 and TRBJ1-2, with unresolved D. This CDR3 contains 14 residues. V lost 3 bases and J 3 bases, leaving 11 bases between the germline ends. Germline V gene sequence: CDR1 ENHRY, CDR2 SYGVKD. CDR3 protein: CAISDGDVYYGYTF. CDR3 DNA: TGTGCCATCAGTGACGGGGATGTTTACTATGGCTACACCTTC.

The rearrangement uses TRBV9 and TRBJ1-1; 9 bases line up with TRBD1. The germline V gene encodes CDR1 SGDLS and CDR2 YYNGEE. The trim removed 2 bases at V and 0 bases at J, leaving 2 bases unmatched. The CDR3 loop spans 15 amino acids. CDR3 loop: CASSVGQGLNTEAFF. CDR3 sequence (DNA): TGTGCCAGCAGCGTGGGACAGGGTTTGAACACTGAAGCTTTCTTT.

The chain is built from TRBV27 and TRBJ2-2, with D unclear. The V gene's germline CDR1 is MNHEY and CDR2 SMNVEV (reference sequence). The CDR3 length is 12 residues. Deletions cut 2 bases from V and 6 bases from J, with 4 bases between. The CDR3 sequence: CASSLRSGELFF. The CDR3 DNA is TGTGCCAGCAGTTTACGTTCCGGGGAGCTGTTTTTT.

The chain has TRBV10-3 and TRBJ1-5; tentatively, D is TRBD1 (5 bases). CDR1 is ENHRY and CDR2 is SYGVKD in the germline V gene. The CDR3 runs 14 residues. Trimming shortened V by 6 bases and J by 5 bases, and 14 bases separated the two germline ends. The CDR3 loop reads CAIRPSGGDQPQHF. The CDR3 DNA reads as TGTGCCATCAGACCTTCCGGGGGGGATCAGCCCCAGCATTTT.

V is TRBV19 and J is TRBJ2-1; D remains unclear. CDR3 length: 12 residues. The germline V gene has CDR1 LNHDA and CDR2 SQIVND (reference sequence). V was cut by 10 bases and J by 6 bases, with 13 bases left in between. The CDR3 protein is CATNEHSNEQFF. CDR3 nucleotides: TGTGCCACCAATGAGCATTCCAATGAGCAGTTCTTC.

V and J are TRBV10-2 and TRBJ1-6; D gene uncertain. Per germline, CDR1 WSHSY and CDR2 SAAADI. The CDR3 runs to 14 residues. V was shortened by 6 bases and J by 5 bases, with 11 bases between the two germline ends. Written as DNA, the CDR3 is TGCGCCAGCAGAACGAACAAAGATAATTCACCCCTCCACTTT. The encoded protein is CASRTNKDNSPLHF.

V is TRBV19 and J is TRBJ2-3, with D possibly being TRBD1 (6 bases). The V end lost 3 bases, the J end lost 2 bases, and 9 bases lay between the germline ends. CDR1 and CDR2 (germline): LNHDA, SQIVND (reference sequence). The CDR3 has 14 amino acids. This chain's CDR3 is CASSIQGFTDTQYF. The CDR3 DNA reads as TGTGCCAGTAGTATTCAGGGGTTCACAGATACGCAGTATTTT.

The gene calls are TRBV6-5 and TRBJ1-6; maybe TRBD1 (5 bases). CDR1 MNHEY and CDR2 SVGAGI come from the germline V gene. Trimming cost V 7 bases and J 4 bases, with 14 bases left between them. This CDR3 region has 15 residues. The CDR3 DNA reads as TGTGCCAGCACTCCCGGGGGGGTGTATAATTCACCCCTCCACTTT. As protein: CASTPGGVYNSPLHF.

The V call is TRBV19, the J call TRBJ2-1; perhaps TRBD1 as D (6 bases). The CDR3 runs 16 residues. V lost 5 bases, J lost 0 bases, and 14 bases lay in between. The germline V gene encodes CDR1 LNHDA and CDR2 SQIVND (reference sequence). CDR3 protein: CASSGKTGSSYNEQFF. The CDR3 DNA reads TGTGCCAGTAGTGGAAAGACAGGTAGCTCCTACAATGAGCAGTTCTTC.

The chain recombines TRBV27 with TRBJ1-2; 12 bases are a match to TRBD1. This CDR3 is 14 amino acids long. The germline CDR1 and CDR2 sequences are MNHEY and SMNVEV (reference sequence). V lost 8 bases to trimming and J lost 5 bases; unmatched junction nucleotides: 6. The CDR3 bases are TGTGCCAGCGGGACAGGGGGCGGGGGATATGGCTACACCTTC. Encoded protein: CASGTGGGGYGYTF.

The J gene is TRBJ2-2, the V gene TRBV28, with a weak D call TRBD1 (6 bases). Trimming took off 6 bases at V and 9 bases at J, with 11 bases between the two ends. The CDR3 totals 12 residues. Germline V gene sequence: CDR1 MDHEN, CDR2 SYDVKM. This CDR3 is CASSTGRRELFF. The CDR3 bases are TGTGCCAGCAGCACAGGGCGGAGGGAGCTGTTTTTT. The full variable domain, its missing parts supplied by reference TRBV28 and TRBJ2-2, is DVKVTQSSRYLVKRTGEKVFLECVQDMDHENMFWYRQDPGLGLRLIYFSYDVKMKEKGDIPEGYSVSREKKERFSLILESASTNQTSMYLCASSTGRRELFFGEGSRLTVL.

This clone appeared once. This sequence joins TRBV20-1 and TRBJ2-3, with TRBD2 as a possible D gene (5 bases). The CDR3 contains 17 residues. V was pared by 3 bases and J by 0 bases, with 19 bases between. Looked up from germline, CDR1 is DFQATT and CDR2 is SNEGSKA (reference sequence). In DNA form, the CDR3 reads TGCAGTGCTAGTTCGGAGATAGCGAGCGGAAGCACAGATACGCAGTATTTT. Its translation is CSASSEIASGSTDTQYF.

J is TRBJ2-1 and V is TRBV24-1; D unresolved. V gave up 2 bases and J gave up 0 bases, with 10 bases separating them. CDR1 is KGHDR and CDR2 is SFDVKD in the germline V gene. CDR3 length: 16 amino acids. This CDR3 is CATSDYVHSSYNEQFF. DNA for the CDR3: TGTGCCACCAGTGATTACGTCCATAGCTCCTACAATGAGCAGTTCTTC.

The rearrangement links TRBV5-6 to TRBJ1-1; 8 bases line up with TRBD1. Germline CDR1 SGHDT, CDR2 YYEEEE. The CDR3 contains 14 residues. V lost 0 bases to trimming and J lost 4 bases; unmatched junction nucleotides: 2. The CDR3 DNA reads TGTGCCAGCAGCTTGGATCAGGGGGCCACTGAAGCTTTCTTT. Amino acids: CASSLDQGATEAFF.